This T cell receptor beta chain was sequenced for a study of blood T cell repertoires in COVID-19. Study-level information: Sources were T cells, B-cell-depleted T cells, or PBMCs; the material itself was cDNA or gDNA.

The CDR3 spans 15 residues. Looked up from germline, CDR1 is LGHNA and CDR2 is YSLEER. V was cut by 1 base and J by 0 bases, with 6 bases left in between. Only in-frame clones appear in the TCRdb table, and some are missing; sequencing was by immunoSEQ multiplex PCR. Here the sample spans roughly 280,000 clones, 80% to 90% being singletons. This sequence joins TRBV4-3 and TRBJ2-2; D ambiguous. This sequence originates from a man aged 25-40 years with active or convalescent COVID-19. Material for sequencing was peripheral blood. In DNA, the CDR3 is TGCGCCAGCAGCCAAGCTCCGGCGAACACCGGGGAGCTGTTTTTT. It codes for CASSQAPANTGELFF.